The sequence of this T cell receptor (beta chain) was determined in a study of beta chain features in type 1 diabetes. Looking at the study overall: Age and gender were similar between patients and healthy donors, as were cell yields. Overall study findings and caveats: Patients with Type 1 diabetes showed moderately but significantly shorter TCRB CDR3s in all four CD4+ subsets.

Expressed TCRB transcripts were sequenced because the entire RNA isolate underwent reverse transcription. Naive, central memory and regulatory T cell samples yielded about 3.57 million reads on average. The repertoire was sequenced with immunoSEQ multiplex PCR; TCRdb's copy has only in-frame clones and lacks some. The repertoire holds 680,000 or so clones, with around an eighth as singletons. This clone was seen a handful of times. Its target is not known. This CDR3 has 12 residues. V was shortened by 4 bases and J by 6 bases, with 8 bases between the two germline ends. The germline V gene encodes CDR1 LNHDA and CDR2 SQIVND (reference sequence). Researchers reported sorting CD4+ naive, central memory, regulatory and stem cell-like memory cells via CD45RO/CCR7/CD25/CD127/CD95/CD27.

The receptor's source is a man younger than 30 with type 1 diabetes. This sequence joins TRBV19 and TRBJ2-3; D may be TRBD1 (6 bases). Material: naive CD4+ T cells from blood. The CDR3 DNA is TGTGCCAGTAGTAGGGGGCCGGATACGCAGTATTTT. The encoded protein is CASSRGPDTQYF.